The rows below give T cell receptor beta chains drawn from one sample of a study of blood T cell repertoires in COVID-19. Measured with immunoSEQ multiplex PCR; TCRdb has only the in-frame clones, and not every one. The table lists over 150,000 clones, 90% to 95% of them singletons. The specimen sequenced was peripheral blood. Receptor source: a man in his fifties with acute or convalescent COVID-19. Each CDR3 is given with its conserved first and last residue. Each record gives: CDR3 length, V gene, clone size, CDR3 protein. Clone size, where shown, is once, few, many, or a class for clones that have expanded.

len: 14
v_gene: TRBV6-5
abundance: -
CDR3aa: CASGIPTGLKTQYF

len: 14
v_gene: TRBV25-1
abundance: once
CDR3aa: CASSDSDDFAEAFF

len: 14
v_gene: TRBV28
abundance: once
CDR3aa: CASSLLQENTEAFF

len: 15
v_gene: TRBV5-4
abundance: -
CDR3aa: CASSLQGNRGNGYTF

len: 14
v_gene: TRBV15
abundance: -
CDR3aa: CATSRDRVAGELFF

len: 12
v_gene: TRBV2
abundance: -
CDR3aa: CASSAETYEAFF

len: 15
v_gene: TRBV11-2
abundance: -
CDR3aa: CASSIQQGVDEKLFF

len: 16
v_gene: TRBV5-6
abundance: -
CDR3aa: CASSFRQGASRNIQYF

len: 14
v_gene: TRBV13
abundance: -
CDR3aa: CASRQRDRASEQYF

len: 15
v_gene: TRBV6-4
abundance: -
CDR3aa: CASSETHDRGNEQFF

len: 15
v_gene: TRBV23-1
abundance: -
CDR3aa: CASSQTGGAKETQYF

len: 14
v_gene: TRBV7-8
abundance: -
CDR3aa: CASSLGTEVYGYTF

len: 15
v_gene: TRBV10-3
abundance: -
CDR3aa: CASFPGETSGYEQYF

len: 12
v_gene: TRBV29-1
abundance: -
CDR3aa: CSVEGTAYEQYF

len: 15
v_gene: TRBV10-3
abundance: -
CDR3aa: CAISDLDRGNYGYTF

len: 18
v_gene: TRBV27
abundance: -
CDR3aa: CASSLLGQGGQGDTEAFF

len: 16
v_gene: TRBV14
abundance: -
CDR3aa: CASSPRDRVVTDTQYF

len: 19
v_gene: TRBV18
abundance: -
CDR3aa: CASSPQSGTGFANTGELFF

len: 16
v_gene: TRBV19
abundance: -
CDR3aa: CASSTGPNPLNTEAFF

len: 14
v_gene: TRBV19
abundance: -
CDR3aa: CASAPGSGANVLTF

len: 13
v_gene: TRBV5-1
abundance: -
CDR3aa: CASSIQGNTEAFF

len: 17
v_gene: TRBV24-1
abundance: -
CDR3aa: CATSDPGLAGSYNEQFF

len: 13
v_gene: TRBV29-1
abundance: -
CDR3aa: CSVDLGGLETQYF

len: 16
v_gene: TRBV5-4
abundance: -
CDR3aa: CASSYPSGGSTDTQYF

len: 15
v_gene: TRBV4-2
abundance: few
CDR3aa: CASSQGAGQTYEQYF

len: 14
v_gene: TRBV28
abundance: -
CDR3aa: CASSRQSSTDTQYF

len: 17
v_gene: TRBV15
abundance: -
CDR3aa: CATSTLWRGGRYNEQFF

len: 17
v_gene: TRBV4-3
abundance: -
CDR3aa: CASSQSPPRGGNSPLHF

len: 16
v_gene: TRBV27
abundance: -
CDR3aa: CASNPGGTGGYNEQFF

len: 12
v_gene: TRBV28
abundance: once
CDR3aa: CASSLGSQPQHF

len: 17
v_gene: TRBV4-2
abundance: -
CDR3aa: CASSPMGGGGSVYEQFF

len: 14
v_gene: TRBV19
abundance: few
CDR3aa: CASSMLAVPYEQYF

len: 14
v_gene: TRBV2
abundance: once
CDR3aa: CASQAGQGGQPQHF

len: 13
v_gene: TRBV9
abundance: -
CDR3aa: CASSSGLAGEQYF

len: 17
v_gene: TRBV2
abundance: -
CDR3aa: CASGGGKGQGIWDTQYF

len: 15
v_gene: TRBV28
abundance: few
CDR3aa: CASSLYLGNTGELFF

len: 16
v_gene: TRBV19
abundance: -
CDR3aa: CASSIKGWAGNGELFF

len: 17
v_gene: TRBV14
abundance: -
CDR3aa: CASSRVSSGGNYNEQFF

len: 16
v_gene: TRBV4-2
abundance: -
CDR3aa: CASSQDSTGKGYGYTF

len: 14
v_gene: TRBV5-1
abundance: -
CDR3aa: CASSGALPGGELFF